Listed below are T cell receptor beta chains from one sample, sequenced in a study of T cell responses to AZD1222 COVID-19 vaccine. The repertoire was sequenced with immunoSEQ multiplex PCR; TCRdb's copy has only in-frame clones and lacks some. The top ten hold around 1.3% of the sample, which has about 140,000 clones, approximately 90% seen once. Sequenced material: peripheral blood, taken on day 0 of AZD1222 vaccination. The receptors stem from an adult in good health. CDR3s include the opening cysteine and the closing phenylalanine or tryptophan. A D gene is named only where the DNA matches it firmly. Not every row has a clone size; where given, it reads once, few, many or a size class.

v_gene,j_gene,len,d_gene,abundance,CDR3nt,CDR3aa
TRBV19,TRBJ1-1,12,NA,NA,TGTGCCAGTAAATCGGGATCCACTGAAGCTTTCTTT,CASKSGSTEAFF
TRBV7-7,TRBJ2-3,16,TRBD1,NA,TGTGCTAGCAGCGACGGGACAGCCTTTAGCACAGATACGCAGTATTTT,CASSDGTAFSTDTQYF
TRBV4-2,TRBJ1-2,15,TRBD1,NA,TGTGCCAGCAGCCAAGGGGTTGGGACAGAGTATGGCTACACCTTC,CASSQGVGTEYGYTF
TRBV15,TRBJ2-5,15,TRBD1,NA,TGTGCCACCAGCACTGGGACAGGTCTTGTAGAGACCCAGTACTTC,CATSTGTGLVETQYF
TRBV5-1,TRBJ2-7,16,TRBD1,NA,TGCGCCAGCAGCTTGGTAGGGACAGCCTCCTCCTACGAGCAGTACTTC,CASSLVGTASSYEQYF
TRBV14,TRBJ1-4,14,NA,NA,TGTGCCAGCAGCCAAGAATTACTATTTGAAAAACTGTTTTTT,CASSQELLFEKLFF
TRBV2,TRBJ1-2,15,NA,NA,TGTGCCAGCAGCAGCCCCCAGGGAGGGTTCTATGGCTACACCTTC,CASSSPQGGFYGYTF
TRBV11-1,TRBJ2-3,14,NA,NA,TGTGCCAGCAGCTTAGGGCGGGTGCCCGATACGCAGTATTTT,CASSLGRVPDTQYF
TRBV11-2,TRBJ1-1,16,TRBD1,NA,TGTGCCAGCAGCTTACGGGGCGGGACAGGGCCCCCTGAAGCTTTCTTT,CASSLRGGTGPPEAFF
TRBV19,TRBJ2-1,16,TRBD2,NA,TGTGCCAGTAGTGGCCCGGGCGGGAGCTCCTACAATGAGCAGTTCTTC,CASSGPGGSSYNEQFF
TRBV2,TRBJ1-2,14,NA,NA,TGTGCCAGCCATCCTACCCAGGGGAAGGACGGCTACACCTTC,CASHPTQGKDGYTF
TRBV19,TRBJ1-6,15,NA,NA,TGTGCCAGTAGTATGGGTCCAGGGTTATCTTCACCCCTCCACTTT,CASSMGPGLSSPLHF
TRBV15,TRBJ2-7,14,NA,once,TGTGCCACCAGCAGAGGACCATATGGGAACGAGCAGTACTTC,CATSRGPYGNEQYF
TRBV11-1,TRBJ2-5,14,NA,NA,TGTGCCAGCAGCTTAGAGTATGACAGGAAGACCCAGTACTTC,CASSLEYDRKTQYF
TRBV9,TRBJ1-2,11,NA,NA,TGTGCCAGCAGCACAGGGAACGGCTACACCTTC,CASSTGNGYTF
TRBV5-6,TRBJ1-4,16,TRBD1,NA,TGTGCCAGCAGCTCTCGCTACAGGGGTATCGGTGAAAAACTGTTTTTT,CASSSRYRGIGEKLFF
TRBV4-1,TRBJ1-4,16,NA,NA,TGCGCCAGCAGTTCTCCTGCCGGGGGATTATATGAAAAACTGTTTTTT,CASSSPAGGLYEKLFF
TRBV2,TRBJ1-4,15,NA,NA,TGTGCCAGCATGTCCCCGGGGGCGGTTAGTGAAAAACTGTTTTTT,CASMSPGAVSEKLFF
TRBV19,TRBJ1-1,11,NA,once,TGTGCCAGTAGTGTCAGGACTGAAGCTTTCTTT,CASSVRTEAFF
TRBV4-3,TRBJ2-7,15,TRBD1,NA,TGCGCCAGCAGCCCCGGTCAGGGGGCTCCCTACGAGCAGTACTTC,CASSPGQGAPYEQYF
TRBV6-5,TRBJ1-5,15,NA,NA,TGTGCCAGCAACTTCGACTTAGGTCTAAATCAGCCCCAGCATTTT,CASNFDLGLNQPQHF
TRBV19,TRBJ2-5,13,NA,NA,TGTGCCAGTAGTATAGGTTCGGAAGAGACCCAGTACTTC,CASSIGSEETQYF
TRBV20-1,TRBJ1-1,11,NA,once,TGCAGTGCTGGCCGGACAGACCTTCCTTTCTTT,CSAGRTDLPFF
TRBV19,TRBJ1-5,15,TRBD1,NA,TGTGCCAGTAGAACCCCCGGACAGGGGAATCAGCCCCAGCATTTT,CASRTPGQGNQPQHF
TRBV9,TRBJ2-2,14,NA,NA,TGTGCCAGCAGCCCCCCTCAGAACACCGGGGAGCTGTTTTTT,CASSPPQNTGELFF
TRBV30,TRBJ2-2,15,TRBD2,NA,TGTGCCTGGAGTGTACCCCCTAGCGGGGTGGGGGAGCTGTTTTTT,CAWSVPPSGVGELFF
TRBV29-1,TRBJ1-2,16,TRBD1,NA,TGCAGCCTCGAGGGACCGATAACAGGGGGGCTCTATGGCTACACCTTC,CSLEGPITGGLYGYTF
TRBV28,TRBJ2-3,16,TRBD2,once,TGTGCCAGCAGTTCACCCAATGGCGGGAGGGTCGGGGGGCAGTATTTT,CASSSPNGGRVGGQYF
TRBV7-9,TRBJ1-3,16,NA,NA,TGTACCAGCAGCCCAGAGGGGCGGGGGGTGTCGAACACCATATATTTT,CTSSPEGRGVSNTIYF
TRBV6-5,TRBJ2-1,15,TRBD2,NA,TGTGCCAGCAGTTACGGGACGGGAGGCGCGGATGAGCAGTTCTTC,CASSYGTGGADEQFF
TRBV7-2,TRBJ2-7,14,NA,NA,TGTGCCAGCAGCCCCTTCGGGGAAATCTACGAGCAGTACTTC,CASSPFGEIYEQYF
TRBV2,TRBJ1-5,18,NA,NA,TGTGCCAGTAGATCAGGCTGGCAGGGTGGATTTGGCAATCAGCCCCAGCATTTT,CASRSGWQGGFGNQPQHF
TRBV5-1,TRBJ1-6,18,NA,NA,TGCGCCAGCAGCTTGGCTAGGGAACAGGGAGTAGGTAATTCACCCCTCCACTTT,CASSLAREQGVGNSPLHF
TRBV2,TRBJ1-5,13,NA,NA,TGTGCCAGCCGCTTAGAGGGCAATCAGCCCCAGCATTTT,CASRLEGNQPQHF
TRBV3-1/TRBV3-2,TRBJ2-4,14,TRBD1,once,TGTGCCAGCAGCCAAGGGGCAGGGACAGACATTCAGTACTTC,CASSQGAGTDIQYF
TRBV19,TRBJ1-5,14,NA,NA,TGTGCCAGTAGCTTGTCCCAGGCCACCCGGCCCCAGCATTTT,CASSLSQATRPQHF
TRBV6-6,TRBJ1-6,12,NA,NA,TGTGCCAGCAGTAGGGTGGATTCACCCCTCCACTTT,CASSRVDSPLHF
TRBV19,TRBJ2-5,14,TRBD2,NA,TGTGCCAGTAGGGTAGCGGGCGGGTCGGAGACCCAGTACTTC,CASRVAGGSETQYF
TRBV5-6,TRBJ1-2,12,TRBD1,NA,TGTGCCAGCAGCTTGGCAGGGGGAGGCTACACCTTC,CASSLAGGGYTF
TRBV18,TRBJ1-1,16,NA,NA,TGTGCCAGCTCACCCCGGGAGGGACTCATGAACACTGAAGCTTTCTTT,CASSPREGLMNTEAFF
TRBV15,TRBJ1-3,14,NA,NA,TGTGCCACCACCCAGGGTCATGGAGGAAACACCATATATTTT,CATTQGHGGNTIYF
TRBV3-1/TRBV3-2,TRBJ2-1,11,NA,once,TGTGCCAGCAGCCAAGGTTGGGGAGAGTTCTTC,CASSQGWGEFF
TRBV14,TRBJ1-2,14,NA,NA,TGTGCCAGCAGCCATCGAGGACTTAACTATGGCTACACCTTC,CASSHRGLNYGYTF
TRBV6-1,TRBJ2-3,18,NA,NA,TGTGCCAGCAGTGAAGCCCCTACAGTGACTTTCCACACAGATACGCAGTATTTT,CASSEAPTVTFHTDTQYF
TRBV30,TRBJ1-1,11,NA,NA,TGTGCCTGGGTTGTAGGAGGAGAAGCTTTCTTT,CAWVVGGEAFF
TRBV28,TRBJ2-7,14,NA,NA,TGTGCCAGCAGCTCCCCGGGACTCGGCTACGAGCAGTACTTC,CASSSPGLGYEQYF
TRBV28,TRBJ2-7,14,TRBD1,NA,TGTGCCAGCAGTTCCGGACAGGGTCCCCACGAGCAGTACTTC,CASSSGQGPHEQYF
TRBV19,TRBJ2-7,15,TRBD1,NA,TGTGCCAGTAGTATGAACAGGGGAAGGGCCTACGAGCAGTACTTC,CASSMNRGRAYEQYF
TRBV5-1,TRBJ2-7,15,NA,NA,TGCGCCAGCAGCTTGGAGGGGGTCTACTCCTACGAGCAGTACTTC,CASSLEGVYSYEQYF